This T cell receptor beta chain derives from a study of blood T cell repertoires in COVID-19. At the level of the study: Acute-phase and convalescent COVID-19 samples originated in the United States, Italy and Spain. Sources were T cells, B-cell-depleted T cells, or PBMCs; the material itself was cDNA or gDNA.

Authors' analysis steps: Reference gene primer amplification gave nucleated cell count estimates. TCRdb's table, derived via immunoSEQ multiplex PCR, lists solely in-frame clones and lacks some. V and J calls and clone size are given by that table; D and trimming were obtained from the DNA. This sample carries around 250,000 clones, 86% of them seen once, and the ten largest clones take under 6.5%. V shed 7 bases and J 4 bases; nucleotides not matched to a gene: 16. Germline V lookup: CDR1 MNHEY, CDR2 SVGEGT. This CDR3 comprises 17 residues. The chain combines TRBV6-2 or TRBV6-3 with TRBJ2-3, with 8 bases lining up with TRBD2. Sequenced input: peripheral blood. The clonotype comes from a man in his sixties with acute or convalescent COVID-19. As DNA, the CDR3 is TGTGCCAGCACCCCAGACCGATCGGGAGGGAGGGCAGATACGCAGTATTTT. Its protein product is CASTPDRSGGRADTQYF.